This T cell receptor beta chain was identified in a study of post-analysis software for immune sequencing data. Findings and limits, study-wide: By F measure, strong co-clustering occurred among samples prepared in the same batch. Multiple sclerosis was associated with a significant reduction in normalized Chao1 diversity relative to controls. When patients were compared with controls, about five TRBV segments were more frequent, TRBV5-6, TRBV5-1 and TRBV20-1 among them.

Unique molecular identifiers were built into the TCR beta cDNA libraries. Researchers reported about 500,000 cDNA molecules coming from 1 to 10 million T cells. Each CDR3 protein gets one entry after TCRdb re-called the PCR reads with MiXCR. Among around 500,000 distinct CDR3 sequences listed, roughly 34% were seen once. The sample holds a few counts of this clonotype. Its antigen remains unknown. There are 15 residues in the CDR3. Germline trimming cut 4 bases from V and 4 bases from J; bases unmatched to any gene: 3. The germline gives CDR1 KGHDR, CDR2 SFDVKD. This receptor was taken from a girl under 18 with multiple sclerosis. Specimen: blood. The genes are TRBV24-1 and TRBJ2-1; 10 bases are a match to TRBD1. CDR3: CATSDRQGAYNEQFF. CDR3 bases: TGTGCCACCAGTGACCGACAGGGGGCTTACAATGAGCAGTTCTTC.